These 20 T cell receptor beta chains came from one sample sequenced in a study of identical twins. TCRdb re-called the 5' RACE reads with MiXCR, one entry per CDR3 protein. The sample lists 200,000 to 300,000 distinct CDR3 sequences, about 13% occurring once. The same data also went into a second study, on yellow fever vaccine responses in identical twins.

Sequencing was done on a sample of memory (CD45RO+) T cells sorted from blood. These receptors originate from a woman between 18 and 29 years old in good health.

This clonotype has more than one count but fewer than ten. V gene TRBV20-1 combines with J gene TRBJ1-4; 10 positions match TRBD1. Losses at the gene ends were 6 bases for V and 7 bases for J; bases not matched to a gene: 5. The germline gives CDR1 DFQATT, CDR2 SNEGSKA (reference sequence). CDR3 length: 13 residues. The CDR3 DNA reads as TGCAGTGCGCGACAGGGGGCCGTTGAAAAACTGTTTTTT. Amino acids: CSARQGAVEKLFF.

Many counts were recorded for this clonotype. The genes are TRBV6-1 and TRBJ2-2; D ambiguous. In germline, CDR1 is MNHNS, CDR2 SASEGT. This CDR3 region has 14 residues. The V gene lost 5 bases and the J gene lost 6 bases, with 13 bases spanning the gap. Here the CDR3 DNA reads TGTGCCAGCAGTCGTACTGGGTGGGCCGGGGAGCTGTTTTTT. Translated, it gives CASSRTGWAGELFF.

This clonotype has more than one count but fewer than ten. The chain carries TRBV5-1 and TRBJ2-7; possible D gene TRBD2, 5 bases. Germline V CDR1 and CDR2: SGHRS, YFSETQ. V was clipped by 4 bases and J by 0 bases, with 14 bases between them. This CDR3 spans 15 amino acids. Here the CDR3 reads CASSIRTQSSYEQYF. For the CDR3, the DNA is TGCGCCAGCAGCATAAGGACTCAGAGCTCCTACGAGCAGTACTTC.

The sample holds many counts of this clonotype. V is TRBV5-1 and J is TRBJ2-6, with 7 bases identical to TRBD1. V trimming: 0 bases; J trimming: 2 bases; junction bases outside the gene matches: 11. In germline, CDR1 is SGHRS, CDR2 YFSETQ. CDR3 length: 19 residues. The CDR3 DNA reads as TGCGCCAGCAGCTTGGCCGTGGGACAGTCCTCTACTGGGGCCAACGTCCTGACTTTC. Protein: CASSLAVGQSSTGANVLTF.

Only a few counts were recorded for this clonotype. The V and J genes are TRBV20-1 and TRBJ1-2; D is perhaps TRBD1 (5 bases). Germline lookup yields CDR1 DFQATT and CDR2 SNEGSKA (reference sequence). Trimming removed 0 bases from V and 8 bases from J, with 19 bases in between. This CDR3 spans 15 amino acids. The CDR3 DNA is TGCAGTGCTAGAGATATAAGGGGATCCATAGGGGGCTACACCTTC. This codes for CSARDIRGSIGGYTF.

In nucleotides, the CDR3 is TGTGCCAGCAGTTTAGCGTTTGGGGGGGCCGACGGGGAGCTGTTTTTT. Its protein product is CASSLAFGGADGELFF. This chain joins TRBV12-3 or TRBV12-4 and TRBJ2-2; D possibly corresponds to TRBD2 (7 bases). Trimming removed 0 bases at V and 7 bases at J, with 15 bases between. CDR3 length: 16 residues.

This clonotype appeared many times. Here the CDR3 DNA reads TGCAGCGGATCGAGGAGGGCTGGGGAGCAGTTCTTC. It yields the protein CSGSRRAGEQFF. This sequence joins TRBV29-1 and TRBJ2-1; tentative D call: TRBD2 (6 bases). This CDR3 region has 12 residues. CDR1 and CDR2 (germline): SQVTM, ANQGSEA. V dropped 7 bases and J dropped 10 bases, with 17 bases sitting between them.

This clonotype was picked up many times. V is TRBV18 and J is TRBJ1-6; unclear D gene. The germline V and J ends were trimmed by 8 bases and 11 bases, with 13 bases remaining between them. The V gene's germline CDR1 is KGHSH and CDR2 LQKENI. The CDR3 is made up of 12 amino acids. For the CDR3, the DNA is TGTGCCAGCGACGCGGGGAAGGCACCCCTCCACTTT. This encodes CASDAGKAPLHF.

The CDR3 DNA sequence: TGCGCCAGCAGTGAACGTAAGGCCGGGGCCAACGTCCTGACTTTC. Translated, it gives CASSERKAGANVLTF. The chain joins TRBV10-2 to TRBJ2-6; the D is unclear. V was trimmed by 3 bases and J by 4 bases, leaving 10 bases between them. Germline CDR1 and CDR2: WSHSY and SAAADI. The CDR3 sequence is 15 residues long.

The chain uses TRBV9 and TRBJ2-1; TRBD2 matches at 8 bases. Germline V CDR1 and CDR2: SGDLS, YYNGEE. After removal of 4 bases from V and 3 bases from J, the junction contained 12 bases not matched to a gene. The CDR3 runs 17 residues. The DNA of the CDR3 is TGTGCCAGCAGCTCTGCGGTAGGTAGCGGGAACTACAATGAGCAGTTCTTC. Residues: CASSSAVGSGNYNEQFF.

The V call is TRBV6-5, the J call TRBJ1-4; D unresolved. The CDR3 runs to 14 residues. V dropped 1 base and J dropped 8 bases, with 11 bases sitting between them. Germline CDR1 is MNHEY and CDR2 is SVGAGI. CDR3: CASSYFVDGEKLFF. The CDR3 DNA is TGTGCCAGCAGTTACTTCGTAGATGGGGAAAAACTGTTTTTT.

This clonotype came up many times. The chain links TRBV12-3 or TRBV12-4 to TRBJ1-6; TRBD1 is a possible D gene (6 bases). The CDR3 is 13 amino acids. Trimming cost V 6 bases and J 10 bases, with 13 bases left between them. CDR3 in DNA: TGTGCCAGCAGGCAAGGGGGGGAATCACCCCTCCACTTT. Translated, it gives CASRQGGESPLHF.

This chain uses TRBV18 with TRBJ1-1; D might be TRBD1 (6 bases). Germline assignment: CDR1 KGHSH and CDR2 LQKENI. The CDR3 sequence is 14 residues long. V shed 3 bases and J shed 5 bases, with 13 bases lying between them. Written as DNA, the CDR3 is TGTGCCAGCTCACCCCAGGGGAAGCGTACTGAAGCTTTCTTT. It is translated as CASSPQGKRTEAFF.

This clonotype was seen a few times. The gene calls are TRBV20-1 and TRBJ2-1, with 9 nucleotides matching TRBD2. Germline loops: CDR1 DFQATT, CDR2 SNEGSKA (reference sequence). V trimming: 6 bases; J trimming: 8 bases; junction bases outside the gene matches: 5. The CDR3 spans 12 residues. The CDR3 sequence: CSASIAGDEQFF. Here the CDR3 DNA reads TGCAGTGCCTCCATAGCGGGGGATGAGCAGTTCTTC.

This clonotype occurred many times. At one end the junction does not follow the germline gene, possibly because of a read error. This rearrangement joins TRBV12-3 or TRBV12-4 to TRBJ2-7, with 8 bases aligning to TRBD2. The CDR3 contains 14 residues. CDR3 in DNA: TGTGCCAGCAGGTTAGCGGGGAGCTCCTACGAGCAGTACTTC. Translated, it gives CASRLAGSSYEQYF.

The CDR3 is CAGASYPSYEQYF. CDR3 bases: TGTGCCGGCGCGTCTTACCCCTCCTACGAGCAGTACTTC. The V gene is TRBV6-1, the J gene TRBJ2-7; unclear D gene. Germline assignment: CDR1 MNHNS and CDR2 SASEGT. The CDR3 covers 13 residues. The V end lost 11 bases, the J end lost 0 bases, and 14 bases lay between the germline ends.

This clonotype was seen a handful of times. The chain carries TRBV6-5 and TRBJ2-7; D possibly matches TRBD1 or TRBD2 (5 bases each). From germline, CDR1 is MNHEY and CDR2 SVGAGI. This CDR3 region has 14 residues. V lost 2 bases, J lost 3 bases, and 11 bases lay in between. CDR3 coding DNA: TGTGCCAGCAGTTACGGGGGTAGCATCTACGAGCAGTACTTC. It encodes CASSYGGSIYEQYF.

This clonotype was counted a few times. This sequence joins TRBV2 and TRBJ2-3; 10 positions agree with TRBD2. Germline V lookup: CDR1 SNHLY, CDR2 FYNNEI. The trim removed 1 base at V and 4 bases at J, leaving 17 bases unmatched. CDR3 length: 20 amino acids. CDR3 nucleotides: TGTGCCAGCAGTGAAGTGTACAGGGCCAATCTAGCGGGAGTATCAGATACGCAGTATTTT. Amino acid sequence: CASSEVYRANLAGVSDTQYF.

Ten or more counts support this clonotype. The gene calls are TRBV12-3 or TRBV12-4 and TRBJ1-4; no clear D gene. The CDR3 has 12 amino acids. Trimming removed 3 bases at V and 10 bases at J, with 9 bases between. Here the CDR3 DNA reads TGTGCCAGCAGTTTGTTTCATTTAAAACTGTTTTTT. Protein: CASSLFHLKLFF.

This clonotype has at least ten counts. V and J are TRBV20-1 and TRBJ1-5, with TRBD1 matching over 8 bases. This CDR3 has 14 residues. After removal of 7 bases from V and 10 bases from J, the junction contained 15 bases not matched to a gene. The germline V gene has CDR1 DFQATT and CDR2 SNEGSKA (reference sequence). DNA of the CDR3: TGCAGTGGGACCGATGGACAGGGTTCCTCTCCCCAGCATTTT. Protein sequence: CSGTDGQGSSPQHF.